This T cell receptor beta chain was documented in a study of blood T cell repertoires in COVID-19. This clone came up once. Using immunoSEQ multiplex PCR, the repertoire was profiled, and TCRdb retains in-frame clones only, with some absent. The sample has approximately 250,000 clones, under 95% seen once. The material sequenced was PBMCs or T cells enriched from blood (not recorded which). The source of this sequence is a man aged 40-49 years who had been exposed to COVID-19.

CDR3 residues: CASSLGQTYQETQYF. Here the CDR3 DNA reads TGTGCCAGCAGCTTGGGACAGACGTACCAAGAGACCCAGTACTTC. This chain links TRBV6-5 with TRBJ2-5, with TRBD1 identical over 7 bases. V shed 6 bases, J shed 0 bases, and the junction held 7 bases outside the gene matches. The germline V gene has CDR1 MNHEY and CDR2 SVGAGI. This CDR3 has 15 amino acids.